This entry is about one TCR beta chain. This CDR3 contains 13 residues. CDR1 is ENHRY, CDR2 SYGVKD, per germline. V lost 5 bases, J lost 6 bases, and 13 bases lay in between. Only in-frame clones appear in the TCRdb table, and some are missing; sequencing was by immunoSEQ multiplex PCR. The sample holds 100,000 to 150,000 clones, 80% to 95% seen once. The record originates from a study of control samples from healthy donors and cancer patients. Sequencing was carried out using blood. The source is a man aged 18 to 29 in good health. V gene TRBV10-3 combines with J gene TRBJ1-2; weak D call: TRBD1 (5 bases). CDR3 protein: CAISSGIQDGYTF. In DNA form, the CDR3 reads TGTGCCATCAGTTCGGGGATACAGGATGGCTACACCTTC.